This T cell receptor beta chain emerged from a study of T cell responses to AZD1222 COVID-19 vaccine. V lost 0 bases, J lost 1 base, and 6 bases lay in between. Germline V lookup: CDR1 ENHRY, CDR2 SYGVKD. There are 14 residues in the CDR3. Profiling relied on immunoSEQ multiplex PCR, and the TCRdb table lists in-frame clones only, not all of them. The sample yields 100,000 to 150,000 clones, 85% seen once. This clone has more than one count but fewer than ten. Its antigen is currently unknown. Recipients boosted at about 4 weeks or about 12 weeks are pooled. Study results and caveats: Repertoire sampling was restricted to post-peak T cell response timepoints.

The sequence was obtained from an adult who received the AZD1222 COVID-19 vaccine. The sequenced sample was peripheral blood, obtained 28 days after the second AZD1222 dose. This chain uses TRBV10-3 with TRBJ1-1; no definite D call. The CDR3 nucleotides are TGTGCCATCAGTGAGTCGGGTAGGAACACTGAAGCTTTCTTT. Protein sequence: CAISESGRNTEAFF.